This T cell receptor (beta chain) was recovered during a study of cytomegalovirus exposure and HLA in healthy donors. The study, taken as a whole, reports: Some V segments (TRBV6-2 and TRBV6-3 among them) were excluded as indistinguishable. Many donors carried some public TCRs, although rarity characterized most TCR sequences.

Of note for this clone: Its target is not known.

Use of 60 Vbeta and 13 Jbeta primers characterized the PCR. Profiling relied on immunoSEQ multiplex PCR, and the TCRdb table lists in-frame clones only, not all of them. This table has around 160,000 clones, over 75% appearing once. There are 18 residues in the CDR3. Germline V gene data show CDR1 as LGHNA and CDR2 as YNFKEQ. Trimming cost V 0 bases and J 0 bases; bases outside gene matches: 8. V usage is TRBV4-2 and J usage is TRBJ2-7, with TRBD2 identical over 10 bases. This receptor was obtained from a man in his fifties in good health and CMV-seropositive. Specimen: PBMCs. The CDR3 region is CASSQDEGSGGVSYEQYF. The CDR3 DNA reads as TGTGCCAGCAGCCAAGATGAGGGGAGCGGGGGGGTCTCCTACGAGCAGTACTTC.